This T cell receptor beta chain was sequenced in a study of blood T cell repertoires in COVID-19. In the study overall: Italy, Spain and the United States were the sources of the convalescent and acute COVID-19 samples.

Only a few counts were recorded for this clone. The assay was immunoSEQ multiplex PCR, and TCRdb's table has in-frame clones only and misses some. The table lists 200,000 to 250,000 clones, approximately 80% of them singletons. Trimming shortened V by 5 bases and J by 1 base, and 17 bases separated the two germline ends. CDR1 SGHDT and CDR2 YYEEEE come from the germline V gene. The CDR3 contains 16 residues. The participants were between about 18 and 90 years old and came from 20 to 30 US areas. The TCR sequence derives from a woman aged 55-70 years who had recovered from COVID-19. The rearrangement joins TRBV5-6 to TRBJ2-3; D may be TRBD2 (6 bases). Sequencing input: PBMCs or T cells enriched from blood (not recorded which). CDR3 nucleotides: TGTGCCAGCAGTAAACGCCTAGCGACCCGCACAGATACGCAGTATTTT. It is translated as CASSKRLATRTDTQYF.